Each of the 8 T cell receptor beta chains below was sequenced from the same sample in a study of T cell responses to AZD1222 COVID-19 vaccine. Clones were sequenced by immunoSEQ multiplex PCR, and TCRdb holds only the in-frame ones, with some missing. The sample has roughly 120,000 clones; roughly 91% are singletons. This specimen consisted of peripheral blood, obtained on day 0 of AZD1222 vaccination. The origin of the receptors is an adult in good health.

The chain joins TRBV18 to TRBJ2-1; the match to TRBD2 covers 11 bases. V shed 8 bases and J 0 bases; nucleotides not matched to a gene: 6. The CDR3 is 16 amino acids. CDR1 KGHSH and CDR2 LQKENI come from the germline V gene. The CDR3 reads CASERLAGSSYNEQFF. Written as DNA, the CDR3 is TGTGCCAGCGAGAGACTAGCGGGGAGCTCCTACAATGAGCAGTTCTTC.

This chain connects TRBV20-1 to TRBJ1-1; 7 bases line up with TRBD1. The germline V gene encodes CDR1 DFQATT and CDR2 SNEGSKA (reference sequence). The V and J ends lost 3 bases and 5 bases, in that order; junction bases with no gene match: 9. CDR3 length: 14 amino acids. In nucleotides, the CDR3 is TGCAGTGCTAGTAAGAAGACAGGGAGAACTGAAGCTTTCTTT. As protein: CSASKKTGRTEAFF.

The chain employs TRBV19 and TRBJ2-5, with 8 positions matching TRBD1. Trimming cost V 5 bases and J 5 bases; bases outside gene matches: 4. The germline gives CDR1 LNHDA, CDR2 SQIVND (reference sequence). The length of the CDR3 is 13 residues. The DNA for the CDR3 is TGTGCCAGTAGTGACAGGGGCACGGAGACCCAGTACTTC. This translates into CASSDRGTETQYF.

The rearrangement uses TRBV5-6 and TRBJ2-3, with TRBD1 identical over 12 bases. This CDR3 has 15 residues. V shed 5 bases, J shed 6 bases, and the junction held 7 bases outside the gene matches. Germline CDR1 reads SGHDT; CDR2 reads YYEEEE. The CDR3 sequence: CASSFGTGGGDTQYF. The CDR3 nucleotides are TGTGCCAGCAGTTTCGGGACAGGGGGCGGTGATACGCAGTATTTT.

V is TRBV5-4 and J is TRBJ1-2; 7 bases are a match to TRBD1. The CDR3 has 14 residues. Trimming took 5 bases from V and 5 from J; bases not matched to a gene: 9. Germline CDR1 reads SGHNT; CDR2 reads YYREEE (reference sequence). The CDR3 sequence: CASRPGQPDYGYTF. The CDR3 coding sequence is TGTGCCAGCAGACCGGGACAGCCAGATTATGGCTACACCTTC.

This CDR3 is CASSPTGGDYQPQHF. In DNA, the CDR3 is TGTGCCAGCAGCCCGACAGGGGGGGATTATCAGCCCCAGCATTTT. This sequence joins TRBV6-4 and TRBJ1-5; 9 bases align to TRBD1. The CDR3 is 15 residues long. Germline values: CDR1 MRHNA, CDR2 SNTAGT. With 6 bases clipped from V and 5 bases from J, the junction kept 8 bases outside the gene matches.

This chain connects TRBV5-1 to TRBJ2-3, with 7 bases lining up with TRBD1. The trim removed 5 bases at V and 6 bases at J, leaving 12 bases unmatched. The V gene's germline CDR1 is SGHRS and CDR2 YFSETQ. The CDR3 sequence is 15 residues long. The CDR3 reads CASSLTDRVGDTQYF. The CDR3 DNA reads TGCGCCAGCAGTCTAACTGACAGGGTGGGGGATACGCAGTATTTT.

The rearrangement links TRBV28 to TRBJ1-2; 12 bases fit TRBD1. The CDR3 is made up of 14 amino acids. Germline-derived CDR1 and CDR2 are MDHEN and SYDVKM. V lost 5 bases to trimming and J lost 5 bases; unmatched junction nucleotides: 3. Here the CDR3 reads CASSPGQGAYGYTF. For the CDR3, the DNA is TGTGCCAGCAGTCCGGGACAGGGGGCTTATGGCTACACCTTC.